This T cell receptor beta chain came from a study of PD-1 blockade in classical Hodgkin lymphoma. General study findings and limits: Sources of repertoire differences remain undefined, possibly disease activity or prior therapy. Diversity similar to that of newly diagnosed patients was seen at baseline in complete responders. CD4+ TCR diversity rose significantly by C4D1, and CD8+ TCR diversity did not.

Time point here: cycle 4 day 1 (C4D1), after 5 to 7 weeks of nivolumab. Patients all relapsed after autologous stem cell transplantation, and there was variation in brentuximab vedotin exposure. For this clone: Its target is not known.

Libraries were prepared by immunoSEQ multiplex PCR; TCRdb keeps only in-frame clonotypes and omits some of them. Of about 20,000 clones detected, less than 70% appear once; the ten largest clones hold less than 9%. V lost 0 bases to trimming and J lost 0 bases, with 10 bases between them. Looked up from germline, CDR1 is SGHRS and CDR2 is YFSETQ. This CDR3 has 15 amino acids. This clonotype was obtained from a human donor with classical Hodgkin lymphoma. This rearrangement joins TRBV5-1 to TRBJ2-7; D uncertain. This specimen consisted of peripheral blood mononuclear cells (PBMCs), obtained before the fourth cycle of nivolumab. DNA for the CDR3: TGCGCCAGCAGCTTGGATGGCAGGTCCTCCTACGAGCAGTACTTC. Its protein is CASSLDGRSSYEQYF.